What follows are 3 T cell receptor beta chains derived from one specimen sequenced in a study of cytomegalovirus exposure and HLA in healthy donors. Primers for the PCR totalled 60 Vbeta and 13 Jbeta. The repertoire was sequenced with immunoSEQ multiplex PCR; TCRdb's copy has only in-frame clones and lacks some. In the table there are around 140,000 clones, around 78% of which are singletons. Sample: PBMCs. These receptors were obtained from a young woman in good health and CMV-seropositive.

The rearrangement joins TRBV11-2 to TRBJ1-2; D gene unclear. In germline, CDR1 is SGHAT, CDR2 FQNNGV. Trimming pared 0 bases from V and 4 bases from J, leaving 9 bases between. The CDR3 length is 14 residues. CDR3 residues: CASSLDQQLYGYTF. DNA for the CDR3: TGTGCCAGCAGCTTAGATCAACAGCTCTATGGCTACACCTTC.

In this sample, this clone turned up a few times. CDR3 DNA sequence: TGCGCCAGCAGCCCAGACGACAGAGGCTATGGCTACACCTTC. As protein: CASSPDDRGYGYTF. The chain links TRBV4-3 to TRBJ1-2, with a tentative D call TRBD1 (5 bases). The CDR3 consists of 14 residues. Trimming took 4 bases from V and 4 from J, leaving 13 bases between them. The germline V gene encodes CDR1 LGHNA and CDR2 YSLEER.

The chain links TRBV6-5 to TRBJ1-1; D possibly corresponds to TRBD1 (5 bases). Germline V CDR1 and CDR2: MNHEY, SVGAGI. Trimming took 2 bases from V and 5 from J, leaving 12 bases between them. CDR3 size: 14 residues. The CDR3 coding sequence is TGTGCCAGCAGTTACAGGGCAGGGTCAACTGAAGCTTTCTTT. Translated, it gives CASSYRAGSTEAFF.